One and the same sample provided the 14 T cell receptor beta chains below, sequenced in a study of blood T cell repertoires in COVID-19. The method was immunoSEQ multiplex PCR; TCRdb's version includes in-frame clones alone and lacks a portion of them. The sample yields around 260,000 clones, approximately 83% seen once. The source material was peripheral blood. The receptors come from a woman aged 50 to 60 who had recovered from COVID-19.

This chain uses TRBV6-5 with TRBJ2-6; D gene unclear. This CDR3 is 14 amino acids long. The V gene's germline CDR1 is MNHEY and CDR2 SVGAGI. Trimming removed 5 bases at V and 1 base at J, with 6 bases between. The CDR3 DNA reads TGTGCCAGCAGTCCCTCTTCTGGGGCCAACGTCCTGACTTTC. Its translation is CASSPSSGANVLTF.

This clone was counted between two and nine times. V gene TRBV27 combines with J gene TRBJ1-5, with D perhaps TRBD1 (6 bases). Germline assignment: CDR1 MNHEY and CDR2 SMNVEV (reference sequence). CDR3 length equals 13 residues. V was pared by 6 bases and J by 7 bases, with 13 bases between. The CDR3 loop reads CASSLGQGQPQHF. CDR3 DNA sequence: TGTGCCAGCAGCCTAGGCCAGGGGCAGCCCCAGCATTTT.

V usage is TRBV12-3 or TRBV12-4 and J usage is TRBJ1-5, with D hard to call. The V end lost 3 bases, the J end lost 7 bases, and 7 bases lay between the germline ends. The CDR3 is 12 residues long. The CDR3 sequence: CASSLMGQPQHF. The CDR3 nucleotides read TGTGCCAGCAGTTTGATGGGCCAGCCCCAGCATTTT.

This clone has only one observation. J is TRBJ2-3 and V is TRBV27; unclear D gene. The CDR3 has 17 residues. Per germline, CDR1 MNHEY and CDR2 SMNVEV (reference sequence). V gave up 7 bases and J gave up 3 bases, with 23 bases separating them. In DNA, the CDR3 is TGTGCCAGCACCCAATCTCACCCTGTTTACGGTACAGATACGCAGTATTTT. It specifies CASTQSHPVYGTDTQYF.

The rearrangement links TRBV7-9 to TRBJ1-1; 9 nucleotides agree with TRBD1. The CDR3 runs to 19 residues. The V and J ends lost 5 bases and 4 bases, in that order; junction bases with no gene match: 20. CDR1 is SEHNR and CDR2 is FQNEAQ in the germline V gene (reference sequence). CDR3 protein: CASSPGIFTGGGRVTEAFF. CDR3 DNA: TGTGCCAGCAGCCCGGGAATTTTTACAGGGGGCGGAAGGGTCACTGAAGCTTTCTTT.

V usage is TRBV29-1 and J usage is TRBJ2-5; 8 nucleotides line up with TRBD1. The CDR3 sequence is 13 residues long. With V trimmed by 7 bases and J by 1 base, 5 bases remained unmatched. Germline values: CDR1 SQVTM, CDR2 ANQGSEA. Here the CDR3 DNA reads TGCAGCGGAAACAGGGGGGCCCAAGAGACCCAGTACTTC. It is translated as CSGNRGAQETQYF. The full variable domain, its missing parts supplied by reference TRBV29-1 and TRBJ2-5, is SAVISQKPSRDICQRGTSLTIQCQVDSQVTMMFWYRQQPGQSLTLIATANQGSEATYESGFVIDKFPISRPNLTFSTLTVSNMSPEDSSIYLCSGNRGAQETQYFGPGTRLLVL.

This rearrangement joins TRBV2 to TRBJ2-2, with TRBD2 matching over 9 bases. The CDR3 is 17 residues long. V gave up 0 bases and J gave up 3 bases; unmatched junction bases: 5. The V gene's germline CDR1 is SNHLY and CDR2 FYNNEI. CDR3 DNA sequence: TGTGCCAGCAGTGAAGCTGGGCTAGCGGGGTACACCGGGGAGCTGTTTTTT. Encoded protein: CASSEAGLAGYTGELFF.

The V and J genes are TRBV10-3 and TRBJ1-1, with a weak D call TRBD1 (6 bases). The V gene's germline CDR1 is ENHRY and CDR2 SYGVKD. The CDR3 is 11 residues long. Trimming stripped 9 bases from V and 5 bases from J, with 10 bases between. The CDR3 DNA reads as TGTGCCATTGGGGGCTATACTGAAGCTTTCTTT. Translating gives CAIGGYTEAFF.

About this clone itself: The sample contains more than one DNA sequence encoding this CDR3. V gene TRBV7-2 combines with J gene TRBJ1-4; 8 nucleotides match TRBD1. The germline gives CDR1 SGHTA, CDR2 FQGNSA. This CDR3 comprises 14 residues. Unmatched junction bases numbered 2, after V lost 1 base and J lost 7 bases. The CDR3 sequence is CASSLGQGSEKLFF. The DNA of the CDR3 is TGTGCCAGCAGCTTAGGACAGGGGAGTGAAAAACTGTTTTTT. The whole variable domain, filled in from reference TRBV7-2 and TRBJ1-4, reads GAGVSQSPSNKVTEKGKDVELRCDPISGHTALYWYRQSLGQGLEFLIYFQGNSAPDKSGLPSDRFSAERTGGSVSTLTIQRTQQEDSAVYLCASSLGQGSEKLFFGSGTQLSVL.

The V gene is TRBV19, the J gene TRBJ2-1; 9 nucleotides align to TRBD2. Per germline, CDR1 LNHDA and CDR2 SQIVND (reference sequence). Trimming removed 8 bases from V and 9 bases from J; junction bases left unmatched: 26. The CDR3 totals 19 residues. In DNA, the CDR3 is TGTGCCAGTTCCTCAGGTCGGGCTAGCGGGACTCTAGAAAGGCGTGAGCAGTTCTTC. Translating gives CASSSGRASGTLERREQFF.

The rearrangement joins TRBV18 to TRBJ2-7; D may be TRBD1 (5 bases). The V and J ends lost 2 bases and 4 bases respectively, with 12 bases between them. The CDR3 covers 14 residues. Germline CDR1 reads KGHSH; CDR2 reads LQKENI. The CDR3 region is CASSPMQGQYEQYF. The DNA of the CDR3 is TGTGCCAGCTCACCAATGCAGGGTCAGTACGAGCAGTACTTC.

The V gene is TRBV5-1, the J gene TRBJ1-3; D might be TRBD1 (5 bases). Germline V gives CDR1 SGHRS, CDR2 YFSETQ. Trimming stripped 0 bases from V and 7 bases from J, with 11 bases between. CDR3 length equals 14 residues. CDR3 in DNA: TGCGCCAGCAGCTTGGAATGGGGCGCGAACACCATATATTTT. Translating it yields CASSLEWGANTIYF. Full variable domain (rest looked up from reference TRBV5-1 and TRBJ1-3): KAGVTQTPRYLIKTRGQQVTLSCSPISGHRSVSWYQQTPGQGLQFLFEYFSETQRNKGNFPGRFSGRQFSNSRSEMNVSTLELGDSALYLCASSLEWGANTIYFGEGSWLTVV.

CDR3 bases: TGTGCCAGCAGTTTATCGGGGGGCTATGGCTACACCTTC. Its translation is CASSLSGGYGYTF. The chain links TRBV28 to TRBJ1-2; D is possibly TRBD1 (5 bases). The V gene's germline CDR1 is MDHEN and CDR2 SYDVKM. V dropped 1 base and J dropped 4 bases, with 7 bases sitting between them. This CDR3 spans 13 amino acids.

This rearrangement joins TRBV9 to TRBJ1-6; no clear D. V gave up 3 bases and J gave up 8 bases, with 12 bases separating them. The germline V gene has CDR1 SGDLS and CDR2 YYNGEE. This CDR3 has 14 residues. CDR3 sequence reads: CASSAWSGYSPLHF. CDR3 in DNA: TGTGCCAGCAGCGCCTGGTCGGGGTATTCACCCCTCCACTTT.